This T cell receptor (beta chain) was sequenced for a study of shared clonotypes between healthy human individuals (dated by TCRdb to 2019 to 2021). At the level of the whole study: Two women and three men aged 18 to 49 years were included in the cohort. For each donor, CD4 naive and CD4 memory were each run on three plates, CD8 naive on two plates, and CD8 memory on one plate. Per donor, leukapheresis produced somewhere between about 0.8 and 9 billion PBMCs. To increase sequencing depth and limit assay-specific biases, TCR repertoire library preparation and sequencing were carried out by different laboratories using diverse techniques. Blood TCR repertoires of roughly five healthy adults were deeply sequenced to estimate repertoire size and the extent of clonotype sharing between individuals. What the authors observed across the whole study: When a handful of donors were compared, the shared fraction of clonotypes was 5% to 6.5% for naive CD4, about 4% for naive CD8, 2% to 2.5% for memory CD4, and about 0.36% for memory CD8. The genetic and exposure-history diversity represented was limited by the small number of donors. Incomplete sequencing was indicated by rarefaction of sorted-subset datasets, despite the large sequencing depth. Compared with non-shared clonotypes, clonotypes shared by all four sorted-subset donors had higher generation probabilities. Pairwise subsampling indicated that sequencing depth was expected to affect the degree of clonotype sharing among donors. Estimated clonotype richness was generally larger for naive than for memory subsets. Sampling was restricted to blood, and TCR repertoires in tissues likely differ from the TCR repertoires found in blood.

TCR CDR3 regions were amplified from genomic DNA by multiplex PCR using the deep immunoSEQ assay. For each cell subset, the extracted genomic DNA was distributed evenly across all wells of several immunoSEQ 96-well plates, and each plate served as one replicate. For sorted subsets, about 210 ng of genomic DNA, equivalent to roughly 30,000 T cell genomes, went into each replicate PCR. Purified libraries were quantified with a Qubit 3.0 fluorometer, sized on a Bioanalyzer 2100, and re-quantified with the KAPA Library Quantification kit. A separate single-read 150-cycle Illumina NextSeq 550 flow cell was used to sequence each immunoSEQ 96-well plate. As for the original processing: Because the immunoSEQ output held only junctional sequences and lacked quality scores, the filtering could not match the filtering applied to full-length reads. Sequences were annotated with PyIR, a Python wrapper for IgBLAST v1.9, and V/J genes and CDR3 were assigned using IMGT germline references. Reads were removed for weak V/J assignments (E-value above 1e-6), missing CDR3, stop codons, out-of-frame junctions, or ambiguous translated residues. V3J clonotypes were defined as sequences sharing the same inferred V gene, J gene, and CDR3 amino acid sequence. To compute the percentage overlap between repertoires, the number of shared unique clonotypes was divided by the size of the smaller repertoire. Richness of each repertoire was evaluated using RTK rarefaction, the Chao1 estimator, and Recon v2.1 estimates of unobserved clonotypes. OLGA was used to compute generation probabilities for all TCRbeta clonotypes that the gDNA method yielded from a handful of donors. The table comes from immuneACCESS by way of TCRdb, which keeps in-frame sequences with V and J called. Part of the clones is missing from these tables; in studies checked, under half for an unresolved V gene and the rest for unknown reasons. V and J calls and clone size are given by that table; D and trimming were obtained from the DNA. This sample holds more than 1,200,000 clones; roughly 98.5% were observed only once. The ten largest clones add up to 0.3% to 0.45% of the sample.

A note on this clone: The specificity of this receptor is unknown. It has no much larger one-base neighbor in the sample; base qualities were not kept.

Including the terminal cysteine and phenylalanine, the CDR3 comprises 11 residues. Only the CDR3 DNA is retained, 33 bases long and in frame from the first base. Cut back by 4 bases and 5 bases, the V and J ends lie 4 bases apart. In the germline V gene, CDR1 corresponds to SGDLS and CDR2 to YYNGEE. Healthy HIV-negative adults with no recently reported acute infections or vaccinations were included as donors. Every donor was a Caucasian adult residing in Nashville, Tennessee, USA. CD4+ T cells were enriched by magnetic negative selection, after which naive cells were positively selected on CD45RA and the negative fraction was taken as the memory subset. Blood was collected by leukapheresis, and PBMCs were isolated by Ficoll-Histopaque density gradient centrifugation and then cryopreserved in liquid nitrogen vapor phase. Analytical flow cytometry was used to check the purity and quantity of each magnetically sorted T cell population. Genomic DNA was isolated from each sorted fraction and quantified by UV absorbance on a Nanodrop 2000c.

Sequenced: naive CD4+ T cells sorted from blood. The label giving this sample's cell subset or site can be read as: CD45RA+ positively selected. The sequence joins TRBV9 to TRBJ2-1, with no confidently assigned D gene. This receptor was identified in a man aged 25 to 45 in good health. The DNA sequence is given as TGTGCCAGCAGCAGGAACAATGAGCAGTTCTTC. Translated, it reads CASSRNNEQFF.